This T cell receptor (beta chain) was recorded in a study of blood T cell repertoires in COVID-19. Study in general: Sources were T cells, B-cell-depleted T cells, or PBMCs; the material itself was cDNA or gDNA.

Source study methods: Researchers report that nucleated cell counts were estimated from reference gene primer amplification. Profiled with immunoSEQ multiplex PCR; TCRdb holds only in-frame clones, not every one. For V, J and clone size, that table is used; D and trimming come from the DNA. This sample yields 140,000 to 150,000 clones, of which roughly 80% are seen a single time; approximately 3.4% belongs to the top ten. This CDR3 spans 12 amino acids. V lost 4 bases and J lost 8; bases outside the gene matches: 2. V usage is TRBV12-3 or TRBV12-4 and J usage is TRBJ2-1; 7 nucleotides align to TRBD1. Sequenced material: peripheral blood. The sequence came from a man in his 70s who had recovered from COVID-19. CDR3 region: CASSSGQDEQFF. CDR3 DNA: TGTGCCAGCAGTTCCGGACAGGATGAGCAGTTCTTC.